This is a list of T cell receptor beta chains from one sample in a study. One entry per CDR3 protein results from TCRdb running MiXCR on the 5' RACE reads. The data show over 40,000 distinct CDR3 sequences, with about a fifth seen just once and 3.5% to 4.5% held by the top ten. Sequencing was carried out using Tregs sorted from a lymph node. All receptors come from a female donor with breast cancer. Both conserved end residues are part of each CDR3. A D gene is named only where the DNA matches it firmly. Size tells how often a clone was seen (once, few, many) or the class of an expanded clone, and some rows leave it out.

TRBV27	TRBJ2-1	13	.	.	TGTGCCAGCAGGCTTCGAGGCCCCAATGAGCAGTTCTTC	CASRLRGPNEQFF
TRBV3-1	TRBJ2-7	14	TRBD2	many	TGTGCCAGCAGCATTACTAGCGGGAGGAACGAGCAGTACTTC	CASSITSGRNEQYF
TRBV29-1	TRBJ2-3	12	TRBD2	few	TGCAGCGTTGGCGGGAGTGCAGATACGCAGTATTTT	CSVGGSADTQYF
TRBV5-4	TRBJ2-7	14	TRBD1	.	TGTGCCAGCAGCCCAGGGGGTGGCCACTATGAGCAGTACTTC	CASSPGGGHYEQYF
TRBV7-9	TRBJ2-1	14	TRBD2	many	TGTGCCAGCAGCTGGATAGCGGGAGGGAATGAGCAGTTCTTC	CASSWIAGGNEQFF
TRBV5-1	TRBJ1-2	14	.	.	TGCGCCAGCAGCTCGCAGCCAGCGGGATACGGCTACACCTTC	CASSSQPAGYGYTF
TRBV6-2/TRBV6-3	TRBJ2-7	13	TRBD1	.	TGTGCCACCCGACAGGGGGGGGTCTACGAGCAGTACTTC	CATRQGGVYEQYF
TRBV20-1	TRBJ1-6	15	.	.	TGCAGTGCTAGAGGGCAGGGTCCCTATAATTCACCCCTCCACTTT	CSARGQGPYNSPLHF
TRBV10-1	TRBJ2-7	15	TRBD1	few	TGCGCCAGCAGTGAGTCGGGACAGGGGTTCTACGAGCAGTACTTC	CASSESGQGFYEQYF
TRBV7-9	TRBJ2-4	16	.	few	TGTGCCAGCAGCTTAATGATAGGGGTGGCCAAAAACATTCAGTACTTC	CASSLMIGVAKNIQYF
TRBV9	TRBJ2-3	15	TRBD2	few	TGTGCCAGCAGCGAAACTAGCGGGGGCACAGATACGCAGTATTTT	CASSETSGGTDTQYF
TRBV29-1	TRBJ1-1	13	TRBD1	.	TGCAGCGCAGGGACAGGAGCCAACACTGAAGCTTTCTTT	CSAGTGANTEAFF
TRBV3-1	TRBJ2-1	18	.	.	TGTGCCAGCAGCCAAGTACTAGGGGCAGACAACTCCTACAATGAGCAGTTCTTC	CASSQVLGADNSYNEQFF
TRBV7-9	TRBJ1-1	10	.	once	TGTGTCGTGAGGGAGGGGGAAGCTTTCTTT	CVVREGEAFF
TRBV4-3	TRBJ2-1	14	.	few	TGCGCCAGCAGCCAAGATCGGAGTGGGAATGAGCAGTTCTTC	CASSQDRSGNEQFF